These 5 T cell receptor beta chains were all obtained from the same sample, sequenced in a study of T cells after yellow fever vaccination (dated by TCRdb to about 2019). Interpreted using the paper, the treatment or condition label stands for: live attenuated yellow fever vaccine strain. Libraries came from 5' RACE. These reads were obtained on an Illumina NovaSeq 6000. TCRdb trimmed the raw reads at Q25, called clones with MiXCR and kept productive beta chains. Identical CDR3 proteins give one entry, which carries the most common genes and DNA. Within this sample are 100,000 to 150,000 distinct CDR3 sequences, with approximately 16% of them counted one time only. The top ten constitute roughly two fifths of the sample. Source: CD8+ T cells sorted from PBMCs, taken 5 days after the yellow fever booster vaccination. All receptors derive from a young man who received the YFV17D yellow fever vaccine.

This clonotype was counted at least ten times. The chain couples TRBV13 to TRBJ2-5; D gene unclear. Trimming took off 0 bases at V and 5 bases at J, with 7 bases between the two ends. In germline, CDR1 is PRHDT, CDR2 FYEKMQ (reference sequence). This CDR3 has 13 residues. The CDR3 DNA reads as TGTGCCAGCAGCTTAGGGGTAAAGGAGACCCAGTACTTC. As protein: CASSLGVKETQYF.

This clonotype was detected only a few times. The chain joins TRBV6-5 to TRBJ2-1; D possibly corresponds to TRBD2 (5 bases). Trimming stripped 2 bases from V and 6 bases from J, with 8 bases between. The germline gives CDR1 MNHEY, CDR2 SVGAGI. The CDR3 consists of 13 residues. The CDR3 DNA reads TGTGCCAGCAGTTACGAAGGAGGCAATGAGCAGTTCTTC. Its translation is CASSYEGGNEQFF.

The rearrangement joins TRBV14 to TRBJ1-5; a weak D match, TRBD1 (6 bases). V lost 3 bases and J lost 5, with 14 bases in between. Germline V gene sequence: CDR1 SGHDN, CDR2 FVKESK. The CDR3 runs 15 residues. The CDR3 protein is CASSHNRQGYQPQHF. The CDR3 DNA is TGTGCCAGCAGCCATAACCGTCAGGGGTATCAGCCCCAGCATTTT. The whole variable domain, filled in from reference TRBV14 and TRBJ1-5, reads EAGVTQFPSHSVIEKGQTVTLRCDPISGHDNLYWYRRVMGKEIKFLLHFVKESKQDESGMPNNRFLAERTGGTYSTLKVQPAELEDSGVYFCASSHNRQGYQPQHFGDGTRLSIL.

This clonotype was found a few times. The chain has TRBV5-1 and TRBJ1-2, with D maybe TRBD1 (6 bases). Germline values: CDR1 SGHRS, CDR2 YFSETQ. The CDR3 extends over 14 amino acids. V was cut by 2 bases and J by 4 bases, with 12 bases left in between. CDR3 DNA sequence: TGCGCCAGCAGCTTCCCAGGGGAAGGCTATGGCTACACCTTC. Its protein is CASSFPGEGYGYTF.

Only a few counts were recorded for this clonotype. V and J are TRBV6-2 or TRBV6-3 and TRBJ2-7, with D possibly being TRBD2 (5 bases). This CDR3 comprises 18 residues. Trimming cost V 0 bases and J 2 bases, with 20 bases left between them. Per the germline V gene, CDR1 is MNHEY and CDR2 is SVGEGT. CDR3 in DNA: TGTGCCAGCAGTTACTCGACTAAAGGTCGAGACCCAGCCTACGAGCAGTACGTC. This translates into CASSYSTKGRDPAYEQYV.